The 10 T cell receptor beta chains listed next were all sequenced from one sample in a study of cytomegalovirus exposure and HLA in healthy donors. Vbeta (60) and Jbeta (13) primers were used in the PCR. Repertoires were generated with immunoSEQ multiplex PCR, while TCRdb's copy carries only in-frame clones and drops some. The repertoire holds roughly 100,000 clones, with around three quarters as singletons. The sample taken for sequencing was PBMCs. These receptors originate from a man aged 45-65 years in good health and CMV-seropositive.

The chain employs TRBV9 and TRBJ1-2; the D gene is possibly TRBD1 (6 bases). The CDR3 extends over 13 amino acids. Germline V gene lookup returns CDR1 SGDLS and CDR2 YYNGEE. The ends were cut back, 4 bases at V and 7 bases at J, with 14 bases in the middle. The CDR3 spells CASSLHNRVGYTF. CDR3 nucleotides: TGTGCCAGCAGCCTTCATAACAGGGTTGGCTACACCTTC.

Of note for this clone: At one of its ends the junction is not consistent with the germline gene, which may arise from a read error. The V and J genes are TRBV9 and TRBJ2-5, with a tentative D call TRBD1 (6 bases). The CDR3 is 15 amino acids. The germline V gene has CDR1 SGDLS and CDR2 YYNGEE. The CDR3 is CASSAGTWDSYEQHF. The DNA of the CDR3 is TGTGCCAGCAGCGCCGGGACATGGGATTCCTACGAGCAGCACTTC.

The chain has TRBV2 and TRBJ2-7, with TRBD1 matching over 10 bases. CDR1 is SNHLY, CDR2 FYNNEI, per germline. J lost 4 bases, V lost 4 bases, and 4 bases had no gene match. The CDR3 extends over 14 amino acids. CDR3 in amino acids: CASSGQGARYEQYF. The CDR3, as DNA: TGTGCCAGCAGTGGACAGGGGGCGAGGTACGAGCAGTACTTC.

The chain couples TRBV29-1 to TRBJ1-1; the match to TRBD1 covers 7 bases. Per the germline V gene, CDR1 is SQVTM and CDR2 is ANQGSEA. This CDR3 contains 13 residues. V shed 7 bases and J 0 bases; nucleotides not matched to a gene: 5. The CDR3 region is CSAGQVMNTEAFF. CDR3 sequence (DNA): TGCAGCGCCGGACAGGTGATGAACACTGAAGCTTTCTTT. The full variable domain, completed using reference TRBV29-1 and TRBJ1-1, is SAVISQKPSRDICQRGTSLTIQCQVDSQVTMMFWYRQQPGQSLTLIATANQGSEATYESGFVIDKFPISRPNLTFSTLTVSNMSPEDSSIYLCSAGQVMNTEAFFGQGTRLTVV.

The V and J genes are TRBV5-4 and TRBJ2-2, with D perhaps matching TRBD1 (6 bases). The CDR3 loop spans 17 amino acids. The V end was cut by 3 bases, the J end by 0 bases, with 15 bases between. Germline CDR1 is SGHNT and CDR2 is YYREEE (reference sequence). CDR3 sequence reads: CASSSETGKANTGELFF. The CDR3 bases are TGTGCCAGCAGCTCGGAAACAGGGAAAGCGAACACCGGGGAGCTGTTTTTT.

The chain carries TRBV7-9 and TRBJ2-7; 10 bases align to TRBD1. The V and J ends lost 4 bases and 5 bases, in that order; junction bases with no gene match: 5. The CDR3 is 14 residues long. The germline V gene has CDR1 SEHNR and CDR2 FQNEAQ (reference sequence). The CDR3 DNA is TGTGCCAGCAGCTCAGGACAGGGGGTCGACGAGCAGTACTTC. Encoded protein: CASSSGQGVDEQYF.

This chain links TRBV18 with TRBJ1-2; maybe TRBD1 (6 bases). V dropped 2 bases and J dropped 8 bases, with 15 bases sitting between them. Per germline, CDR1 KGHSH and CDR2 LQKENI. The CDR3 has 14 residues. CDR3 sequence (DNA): TGTGCCAGCTCACCAGACAGGTTCCCTCCCGGCTACACCTTC. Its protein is CASSPDRFPPGYTF.

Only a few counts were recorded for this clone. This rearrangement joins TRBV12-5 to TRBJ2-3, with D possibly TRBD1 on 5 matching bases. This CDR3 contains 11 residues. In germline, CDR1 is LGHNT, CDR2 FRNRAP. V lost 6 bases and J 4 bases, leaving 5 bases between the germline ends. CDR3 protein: CASGTADTQYF. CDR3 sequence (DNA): TGTGCTAGTGGGACAGCAGATACGCAGTATTTT.

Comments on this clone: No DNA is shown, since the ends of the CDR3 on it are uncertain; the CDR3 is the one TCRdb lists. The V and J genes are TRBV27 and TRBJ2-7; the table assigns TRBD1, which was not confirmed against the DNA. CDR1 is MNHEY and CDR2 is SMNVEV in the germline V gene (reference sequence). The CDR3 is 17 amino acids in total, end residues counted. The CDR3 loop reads CASSFSSFGQGARAEYF.

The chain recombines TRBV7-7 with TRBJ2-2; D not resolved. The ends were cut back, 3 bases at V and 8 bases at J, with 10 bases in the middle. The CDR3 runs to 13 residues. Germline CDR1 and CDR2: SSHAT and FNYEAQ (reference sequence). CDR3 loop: CASSLTHKGELFF. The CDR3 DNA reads TGTGCCAGCAGCTTGACTCATAAGGGGGAGCTGTTTTTT.